This T cell receptor (beta chain) was observed in a study of T cells after posttransplantation cyclophosphamide. Broader study findings: Recipient CMV seropositivity and CMV reactivation strongly tracked TRB clonality. Later post-transplant blood repertoires were often dominated by donor CD8+ memory clones.

The related graft donor's blood sample was taken on the day of bone marrow donation. Assay: immunoSEQ multiplex PCR; the TCRdb copy retains only in-frame clones and omits some. The repertoire has over 45,000 clones, none seen only once; the ten largest take 2% to 2.5%. This clone was seen many times. Its antigen is unknown. Trimming left V 4 bases short and J 3 bases short, with 9 bases between. This CDR3 contains 14 residues. CDR1 and CDR2 from the germline V gene are MNHEY and SVGAGI. This rearrangement joins TRBV6-5 to TRBJ2-2, with unresolved D. Sequencing was carried out using PBMCs. This clonotype was sampled from a man aged 40-49 years in good health, CMV-negative, and a related stem cell transplant donor. In nucleotides, the CDR3 is TGTGCCAGCAGTTGGGCTTCGGACACCGGGGAGCTGTTTTTT. This gives the protein CASSWASDTGELFF.